These 5 T cell receptor beta chains were all obtained from the same sample, sequenced in a study of blood T cell repertoires in COVID-19. Produced via immunoSEQ multiplex PCR; TCRdb's table is partial and in-frame only. The profile shows about 240,000 clones, about 87% of them singletons. The sequenced sample consisted of peripheral blood. These receptors all stem from an older woman with active or convalescent COVID-19.

The rearrangement uses TRBV7-2 and TRBJ2-7, with D possibly matching TRBD1 (6 bases). There are 14 residues in the CDR3. Germline V gene sequence: CDR1 SGHTA, CDR2 FQGNSA. The V end lost 1 base, the J end lost 2 bases, and 9 bases lay between the germline ends. CDR3 sequence (DNA): TGTGCCAGCAGCTTAGATCCAGGGGCCTACGAGCAGTACTTC. It encodes CASSLDPGAYEQYF. Full variable domain (remainder filled in from reference TRBV7-2 and TRBJ2-7): GAGVSQSPSNKVTEKGKDVELRCDPISGHTALYWYRQSLGQGLEFLIYFQGNSAPDKSGLPSDRFSAERTGGSVSTLTIQRTQQEDSAVYLCASSLDPGAYEQYFGPGTRLTVT.

The J gene is TRBJ1-1, the V gene TRBV24-1; D possibly corresponds to TRBD1 (6 bases). The V gene lost 9 bases and the J gene lost 0 bases, with 7 bases spanning the gap. The CDR3 sequence is 12 residues long. CDR1 KGHDR and CDR2 SFDVKD come from the germline V gene. In DNA form, the CDR3 reads TGTGCCACCCAGGGGATGAACACTGAAGCTTTCTTT. Protein product: CATQGMNTEAFF.

This rearrangement joins TRBV6-5 to TRBJ2-2, with 7 bases that match TRBD1. Trimming cost V 2 bases and J 2 bases; bases outside gene matches: 2. Germline CDR1 is MNHEY and CDR2 is SVGAGI. The CDR3 has 15 residues. CDR3 bases: TGTGCCAGCAGTTACGGACAGGTTAACACCGGGGAGCTGTTTTTT. Translation: CASSYGQVNTGELFF.

The genes are TRBV6-5 and TRBJ1-4; tentative D call: TRBD1 (6 bases). The CDR3 is 14 amino acids. With 6 bases removed from V and 7 bases from J, the gap between germline ends came to 15 bases. The germline V gene encodes CDR1 MNHEY and CDR2 SVGAGI. CDR3 residues: CASSPRGGREKLFF. CDR3 DNA sequence: TGTGCCAGCAGCCCCAGGGGCGGACGTGAAAAACTGTTTTTT.

The chain is built from TRBV12-3 or TRBV12-4 and TRBJ1-2; D call uncertain. The CDR3 extends over 13 amino acids. V lost 4 bases to trimming and J lost 3 bases, with 9 bases between them. DNA for the CDR3: TGTGCCAGCAGTTGGGGAGGAGACTATGGCTACACCTTC. Translation: CASSWGGDYGYTF.